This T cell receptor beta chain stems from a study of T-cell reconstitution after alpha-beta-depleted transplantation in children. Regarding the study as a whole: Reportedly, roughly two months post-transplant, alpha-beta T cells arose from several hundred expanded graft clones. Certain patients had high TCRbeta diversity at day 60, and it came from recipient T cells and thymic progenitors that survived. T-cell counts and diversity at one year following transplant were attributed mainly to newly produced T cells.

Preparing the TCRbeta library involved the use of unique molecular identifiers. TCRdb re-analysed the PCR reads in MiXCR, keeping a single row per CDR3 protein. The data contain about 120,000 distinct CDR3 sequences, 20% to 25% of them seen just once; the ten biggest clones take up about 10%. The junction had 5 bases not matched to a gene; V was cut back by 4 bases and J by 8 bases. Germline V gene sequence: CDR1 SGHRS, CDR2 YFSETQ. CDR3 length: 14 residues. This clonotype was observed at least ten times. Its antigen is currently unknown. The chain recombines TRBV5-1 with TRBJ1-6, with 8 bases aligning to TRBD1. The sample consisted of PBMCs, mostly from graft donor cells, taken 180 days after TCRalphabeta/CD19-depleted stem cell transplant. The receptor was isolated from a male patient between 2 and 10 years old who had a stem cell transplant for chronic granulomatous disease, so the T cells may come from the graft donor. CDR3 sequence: CASSLTGDDSPLHF. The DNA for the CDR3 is TGCGCCAGCAGCCTGACAGGGGATGATTCACCCCTCCACTTT.